What follows are 12 T cell receptor beta chains derived from one specimen sequenced in a study of blood T cell repertoires in COVID-19. Produced via immunoSEQ multiplex PCR; TCRdb's table is partial and in-frame only. This sample has 45,000 to 65,000 clones, with around 90% found just once. Sequenced material: peripheral blood. These receptors originate from a human donor in a cohort sampled during active COVID-19.

The count of this clone is one. CDR3 sequence reads: CASSQSGTDSGNTIYF. The CDR3 DNA is TGTGCCAGCTCACAATCCGGGACAGATTCTGGAAACACCATATATTTT. This chain uses TRBV18 with TRBJ1-3; 7 positions agree with TRBD1. This CDR3 spans 16 amino acids. The J segment lost 1 base and the V segment lost 4 bases, leaving 7 bases of the junction unmatched. Germline loops: CDR1 KGHSH, CDR2 LQKENI. Full variable domain (remainder filled in from reference TRBV18 and TRBJ1-3): NAGVMQNPRHLVRRRGQEARLRCSPMKGHSHVYWYRQLPEEGLKFMVYLQKENIIDESGMPKERFSAEFPKEGPSILRIQQVVRGDSAAYFCASSQSGTDSGNTIYFGEGSWLTVV.

The chain has TRBV28 and TRBJ1-5, with D unclear. From germline, CDR1 is MDHEN and CDR2 SYDVKM. This CDR3 comprises 15 residues. V lost 7 bases to trimming and J lost 4 bases, with 17 bases between them. The CDR3 loop reads CASTTDLRLNQPQHF. The CDR3 nucleotides read TGTGCCAGCACCACAGACCTCAGGCTTAATCAGCCCCAGCATTTT.

CDR3 residues: CASSLGRGRGMNTEAFF. CDR3 coding DNA: TGTGCCAGCTCTCTTGGTCGGGGTCGAGGGATGAACACTGAAGCTTTCTTT. The rearrangement links TRBV18 to TRBJ1-1; D is ambiguous. Germline CDR1 and CDR2: KGHSH and LQKENI. Between the trimmed V and J ends, which lost 6 bases and 0 bases, there was a span of 20 bases. This CDR3 contains 17 residues. Drawing the rest from reference TRBV18 and TRBJ1-1, the complete variable domain is NAGVMQNPRHLVRRRGQEARLRCSPMKGHSHVYWYRQLPEEGLKFMVYLQKENIIDESGMPKERFSAEFPKEGPSILRIQQVVRGDSAAYFCASSLGRGRGMNTEAFFGQGTRLTVV.

The V gene is TRBV6-2 or TRBV6-3, the J gene TRBJ1-6; the D gene is possibly TRBD1 (6 bases). Germline V gives CDR1 MNHEY, CDR2 SVGEGT. The CDR3 sequence is 15 residues long. Between the trimmed V and J ends, which lost 2 bases and 6 bases, there was a span of 11 bases. CDR3 amino acids: CASSYTGQFNSPLHF. The CDR3, as DNA: TGTGCCAGCAGTTACACCGGACAGTTTAATTCACCCCTCCACTTT.

The sample holds a few counts of this clone. The chain has TRBV5-1 and TRBJ2-5, with TRBD1 matching 7 bases. The V and J ends lost 0 bases and 5 bases, in that order; junction bases with no gene match: 4. Germline V CDR1 and CDR2: SGHRS, YFSETQ. The CDR3 runs 14 residues. The CDR3 nucleotides are TGCGCCAGCAGCTTGGCAGGGGGTGAGGAGACCCAGTACTTC. Translated, it gives CASSLAGGEETQYF.

This chain connects TRBV11-2 to TRBJ2-2; no reliable D call. This CDR3 spans 16 amino acids. Germline loops: CDR1 SGHAT, CDR2 FQNNGV. V was pared by 0 bases and J by 5 bases, with 13 bases between. The CDR3 region is CASSLELSRRTGELFF. CDR3 bases: TGTGCCAGCAGCTTAGAGCTCAGTAGGCGGACCGGGGAGCTGTTTTTT.

This chain uses TRBV4-3 with TRBJ2-2; 12 bases line up with TRBD2. CDR3 length: 19 amino acids. Germline-derived CDR1 and CDR2 are LGHNA and YSLEER. Unmatched junction bases numbered 9, after V lost 4 bases and J lost 0 bases. The CDR3 loop is CASSLEVTSGGTNTGELFF. For the CDR3, the DNA is TGCGCCAGCAGCCTCGAGGTGACTAGCGGGGGAACGAACACCGGGGAGCTGTTTTTT.

The chain employs TRBV25-1 and TRBJ1-1; 9 nucleotides agree with TRBD1. V was pared by 7 bases and J by 1 base, with 10 bases of the junction left unmatched. Germline V CDR1 and CDR2: MGHDK, SYGVNS. The CDR3 sequence is 16 residues long. CDR3 amino acids: CASKPGQGIGNTEAFF. CDR3 nucleotides: TGTGCCAGCAAACCGGGACAGGGAATCGGGAACACTGAAGCTTTCTTT.

The rearrangement joins TRBV5-1 to TRBJ2-7; 8 positions agree with TRBD1. CDR1 and CDR2 from the germline V gene are SGHRS and YFSETQ. J lost 0 bases, V lost 4 bases, and 9 bases had no gene match. The CDR3 has 16 residues. The chain's CDR3 is CASSVGDRLLSYEQYF. CDR3 DNA: TGCGCCAGCAGCGTGGGGGACAGGCTCCTCTCCTACGAGCAGTACTTC.

CDR3 loop: CASSFGTSGGPGTQYF. CDR3 nucleotides: TGTGCCAGCAGCTTTGGGACTAGCGGGGGGCCGGGTACGCAGTATTTT. The genes are TRBV7-2 and TRBJ2-3; 15 positions agree with TRBD2. J gave up 8 bases and V 3 bases, and 6 bases lay outside the gene matches. In germline, CDR1 is SGHTA, CDR2 FQGNSA. The length of the CDR3 is 16 residues.

The chain employs TRBV6-5 and TRBJ1-1; no clear D. The germline CDR1 and CDR2 sequences are MNHEY and SVGAGI. Between the trimmed V and J ends, which lost 5 bases and 2 bases, there was a span of 15 bases. CDR3 length: 15 residues. The CDR3 region has the DNA TGTGCCAGCAGTCCCCACAGCCTCCTAAACACTGAAGCTTTCTTT. Amino acids: CASSPHSLLNTEAFF.

The gene calls are TRBV4-1 and TRBJ2-5, with a weak D call TRBD1 (6 bases). The ends were cut back, 2 bases at V and 4 bases at J, with 14 bases in the middle. The CDR3 consists of 15 residues. Germline CDR1 MGHRA, CDR2 YSYEKL. CDR3 amino acids: CASSQPTGTRETQYF. DNA for the CDR3: TGCGCCAGCAGCCAACCAACAGGGACGAGAGAGACCCAGTACTTC.